Reported below is one T cell receptor (beta chain). Profiled with immunoSEQ multiplex PCR; TCRdb holds only in-frame clones, not every one. The repertoire consists of roughly 520,000 clones, with 88% occurring once and the leading ten covering approximately 1.8%. This entry comes from a study of blood T cell repertoires in COVID-19. Cohort allocation depended upon clinical history that participants reported. This clonotype originated in a woman aged 40 to 50 who had recovered from COVID-19. Sequencing was done on a sample of PBMCs or T cells enriched from blood (not recorded which).

CDR3 region: CASSRLGNKNTGELFF. CDR3 sequence (DNA): TGTGCCAGCAGTCGCCTCGGGAATAAGAACACCGGGGAGCTGTTTTTT. J is TRBJ2-2 and V is TRBV27, with D perhaps TRBD2 (5 bases). The V gene lost 5 bases and the J gene lost 1 base, with 14 bases spanning the gap. Germline V CDR1 and CDR2: MNHEY, SMNVEV (reference sequence). The CDR3 sequence is 16 residues long.